The clone carrying this TCR beta chain appeared a single time. Its antigen is still unknown. This specimen comes from a study of Graves' ophthalmopathy and Graves' hyperthyroidism. Points from the study as a whole: In blood, most expanded thyroid clonotypes above 0.001 frequency were also detected. Sensitivity reached more than 85% and specificity over 65% for a 13-signature model separating ophthalmopathy from stable hyperthyroidism.

Germline assignment: CDR1 SGHTA and CDR2 FQGNSA. V was pared by 3 bases and J by 3 bases, with 13 bases of the junction left unmatched. The CDR3 contains 17 residues. Enrollment excluded any patients with other autoimmune diseases, uncontrolled infections, pregnancy or lactation. Amplification targeted the TCR beta CDR3 regions, with RNA transcripts as the source material. The authors performed first-round RT-PCR with HTBI primers and then a second-round multiplex PCR. TCRdb processed the multiplex PCR reads anew with MiXCR; each CDR3 protein has one entry. The table has around 1.1 million distinct CDR3 sequences, less than 45% seen once.

The material sequenced was peripheral blood or thyroid tissue (not recorded which). This receptor was taken from an adult man with Graves' hyperthyroidism. This rearrangement joins TRBV7-2 to TRBJ2-7; the match to TRBD1 covers 8 bases. CDR3 loop: CASSLQQGGHLGYEQYF. CDR3 sequence (DNA): TGTGCCAGCAGCTTGCAACAGGGGGGACATTTGGGCTACGAGCAGTACTTC. Based on the CDR3 plus reference TRBV7-2 and TRBJ2-7, the full variable domain is GAGVSQSPSNKVTEKGKDVELRCDPISGHTALYWYRQSLGQGLEFLIYFQGNSAPDKSGLPSDRFSAERTGGSVSTLTIQRTQQEDSAVYLCASSLQQGGHLGYEQYFGPGTRLTVT.